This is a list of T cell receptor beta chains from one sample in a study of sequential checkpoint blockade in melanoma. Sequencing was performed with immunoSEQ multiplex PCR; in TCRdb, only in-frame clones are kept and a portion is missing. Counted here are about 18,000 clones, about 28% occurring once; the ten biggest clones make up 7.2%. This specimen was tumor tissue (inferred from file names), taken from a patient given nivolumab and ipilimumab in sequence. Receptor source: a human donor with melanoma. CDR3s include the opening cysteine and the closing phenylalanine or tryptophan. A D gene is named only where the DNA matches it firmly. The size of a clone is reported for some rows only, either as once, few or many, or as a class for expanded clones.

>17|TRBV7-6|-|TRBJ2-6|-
TGTGCCAGCAGCTTAGGCAGACTCCTCTCTGGGGCCAACGTCCTGACTTTC
CASSLGRLLSGANVLTF
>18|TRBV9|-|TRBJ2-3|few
TGTGCCAGCAGCTCTCTAGGCGGGTCACCCCCTAGCACAGATACGCAGTATTTT
CASSSLGGSPPSTDTQYF
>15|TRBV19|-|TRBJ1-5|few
TGTGCCAGTAGTATAGCCGACAATAGCAATCAGCCCCAGCATTTT
CASSIADNSNQPQHF
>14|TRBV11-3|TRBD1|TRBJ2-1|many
TGTGCCAGCAGCCTTTGGACAGGGGGGAATGAGCAGTTCTTC
CASSLWTGGNEQFF
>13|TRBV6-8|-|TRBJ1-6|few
TGTGCCAGCAGTTCCAAGCTTAATTCACCCCTCCACTTT
CASSSKLNSPLHF
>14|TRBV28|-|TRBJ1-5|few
TGTGCCAGCAGAACGGGACATCCCGGCCAGCCCCAGCATTTT
CASRTGHPGQPQHF
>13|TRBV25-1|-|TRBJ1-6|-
TGTGCCAGCAGTGTACCAGGGGATTCACCCCTCCACTTT
CASSVPGDSPLHF
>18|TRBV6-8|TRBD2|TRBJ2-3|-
TGTGCCAGCAGTGTTTACGGGACTAGCGGAACTAGCACAGATACGCAGTATTTT
CASSVYGTSGTSTDTQYF
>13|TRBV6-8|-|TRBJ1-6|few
TGTGCCAGCCTCAGGGACCAACCTTCACCCCTCCACTTT
CASLRDQPSPLHF
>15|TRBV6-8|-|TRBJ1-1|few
TGTGCCAGCAGCCCATCCTCGGACCCGCGCACTGAAGCTTTCTTT
CASSPSSDPRTEAFF
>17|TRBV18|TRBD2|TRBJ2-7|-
TGTGCCAGCTCACCACGATCGAGGACTAGCGGGAGGACCGAGCAGTACTTC
CASSPRSRTSGRTEQYF
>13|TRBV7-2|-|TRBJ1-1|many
TGTGCCAGCAGCGCGACGGTGAACACTGAAGCTTTCTTT
CASSATVNTEAFF
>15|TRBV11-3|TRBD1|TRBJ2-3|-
TGTGCCAGCAGCCGACAGGGGTCGCGCACAGATACGCAGTATTTT
CASSRQGSRTDTQYF
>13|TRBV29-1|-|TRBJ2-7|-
TGCAGCGTCCCGGGACTAGGGGGCCACGAGCAGTACTTC
CSVPGLGGHEQYF
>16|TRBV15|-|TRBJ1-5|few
TGTGCCACCAGCAGAGATTGGGCAGGGAATAATCAGCCCCAGCATTTT
CATSRDWAGNNQPQHF
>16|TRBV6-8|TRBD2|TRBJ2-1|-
TGTGCCAGCAGGAGACTAGCGGGGGGTCGGTACAATGAGCAGTTCTTC
CASRRLAGGRYNEQFF
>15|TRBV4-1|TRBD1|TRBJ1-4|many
TGCGCCAGCAGCCAAGCAGGGACAGGAAAGGAAAAACTGTTTTTT
CASSQAGTGKEKLFF
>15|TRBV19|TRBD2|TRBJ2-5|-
TGTGCCAGTAGTCTAAAGCGGGGGGGACAAGAGACCCAGTACTTC
CASSLKRGGQETQYF
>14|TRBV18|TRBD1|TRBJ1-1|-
TGTGCCAGCTCACCACCGACGACAGGGGCTGAAGCTTTCTTT
CASSPPTTGAEAFF
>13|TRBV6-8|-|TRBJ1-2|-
TGTGCCAGCAGTTTCGGGGGCGGGAATGGCTACACCTTC
CASSFGGGNGYTF
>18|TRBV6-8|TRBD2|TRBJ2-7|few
TGTGCCAGCAGTTATTGGAGTCGCCCTAGCGGGAGGGCTGCGGAGCAGTACTTC
CASSYWSRPSGRAAEQYF
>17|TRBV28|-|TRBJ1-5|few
TGTGCCAGCAGTTTGGGGTGGGGGTACGGTAGCAATCAGCCCCAGCATTTT
CASSLGWGYGSNQPQHF
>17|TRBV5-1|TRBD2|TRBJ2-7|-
TGCGCCAGCAGCTTGGTAGGAGGGCTAGCGGGAGCCTACGAGCAGTACTTC
CASSLVGGLAGAYEQYF
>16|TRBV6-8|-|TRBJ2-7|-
TGTGCCAGCGCCCCCTGGGTGTCCACCGAGGATAACGAGCAGTACTTC
CASAPWVSTEDNEQYF
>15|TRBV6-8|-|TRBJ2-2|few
TGTGCCAGCAGTTACTCGACAGCGAACACCGGGGAGCTGTTTTTT
CASSYSTANTGELFF
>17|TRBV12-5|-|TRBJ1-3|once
TGTGCTAGTGGTTTGGTACTAGGGGCCGGGTCTGGAAACACCATATATTTT
CASGLVLGAGSGNTIYF
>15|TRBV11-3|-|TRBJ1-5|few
TGTGCCAGCAGCTTAGGGGCTTCGGGTAATCAGCCCCAGCATTTT
CASSLGASGNQPQHF
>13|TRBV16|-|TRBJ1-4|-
TGTGCCAGCAGCCAAGAAGGGAAGTCGACTGTGTTTTTT
CASSQEGKSTVFF
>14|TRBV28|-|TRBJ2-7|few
TGTGCCAGCAGTCAGGGGTCCCGTTCCTACGAGCAGTACTTC
CASSQGSRSYEQYF
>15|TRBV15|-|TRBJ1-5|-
TGTGCCACCAGCAAGGAGGGCGTGAGCAATCAGCCCCAGCATTTT
CATSKEGVSNQPQHF
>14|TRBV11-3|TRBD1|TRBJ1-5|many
TGTGCCAGCAGCGAGGGACAGGAGTCAGCGGCCCAGCATTTT
CASSEGQESAAQHF
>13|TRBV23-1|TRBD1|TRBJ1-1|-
TGCGCCAGCAGGCCTCAGGGGGTCACTGAAGCTTTCTTT
CASRPQGVTEAFF
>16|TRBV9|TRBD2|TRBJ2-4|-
TGTGCCAGCAGCGTAGGACTAGCGGGAGTGGAAAACATTCAGTACTTC
CASSVGLAGVENIQYF
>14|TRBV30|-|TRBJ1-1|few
TGTGCCTGGAGTTATGGGGTTGGGAACACTGAAGCTTTCTTT
CAWSYGVGNTEAFF
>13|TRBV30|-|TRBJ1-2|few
TGTGCCTGGGACGGAAAGGGTCACTATGGCTACACCTTC
CAWDGKGHYGYTF
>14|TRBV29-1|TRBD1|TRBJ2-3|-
TGCAGCGCTAACAGGGGTCAGCTGGGAGATACGCAGTATTTT
CSANRGQLGDTQYF
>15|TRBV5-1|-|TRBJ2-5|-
TGCGCCAGCAGCTTGATCGGCGGTGCCCTAGAGACCCAGTACTTC
CASSLIGGALETQYF
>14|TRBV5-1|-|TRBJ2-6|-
TGCGCCAGCACAGCAAGCTCTGGGGCCAACGTCCTGACTTTC
CASTASSGANVLTF
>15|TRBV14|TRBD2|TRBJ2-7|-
TGTGCCAGCAGCCAAGAACTCGCGGGAGTAGGCGAGCAGTACTTC
CASSQELAGVGEQYF
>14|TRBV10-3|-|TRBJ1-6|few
TGTGCCATCAGTGAGTTGGGTACCAATTCACCCCTCCACTTT
CAISELGTNSPLHF
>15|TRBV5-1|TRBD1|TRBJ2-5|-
TGCGCCAGCACCTACATGGGACAGGGTTTAGAGACCCAGTACTTC
CASTYMGQGLETQYF
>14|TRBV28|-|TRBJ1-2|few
TGTGCCAGCAATCCATCACAGAGTTCCTATGGCTACACCTTC
CASNPSQSSYGYTF
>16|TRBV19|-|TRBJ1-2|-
TGTGCCAGTAGTATAATCTCTCCCGCGTTTGGTGGCGGCTACACCTTC
CASSIISPAFGGGYTF
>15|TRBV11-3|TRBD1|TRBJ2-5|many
TGTGCCAGCAGCTCGGAGGACAGGCTACAAGAGACCCAGTACTTC
CASSSEDRLQETQYF
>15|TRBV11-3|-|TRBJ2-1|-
TGTGCCAGCAGCCTGACGGGCAACTCCTACAATGAGCAGTTCTTC
CASSLTGNSYNEQFF
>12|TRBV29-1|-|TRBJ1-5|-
TGCAGCGTTGTAGTTCTCGGTACAGCCCAGCATTTT
CSVVVLGTAQHF
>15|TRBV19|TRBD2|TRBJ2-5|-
TGTGCCAGTAGTTCGGCTAGCGGGTCCCAAGAGACCCAGTACTTC
CASSSASGSQETQYF
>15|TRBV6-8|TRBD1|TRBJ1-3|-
TGTGCCAGCAGATCCACCGGGACAGGGGGAAACACCATATATTTT
CASRSTGTGGNTIYF
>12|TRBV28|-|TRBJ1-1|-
TGTGCCAGCAGTAGGGACCCAGCTGAAGCTTTCTTT
CASSRDPAEAFF
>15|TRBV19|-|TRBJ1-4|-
TGTGCCAGCAGCGGAAGTAATTTTGGGAATGAAAAACTGTTTTTT
CASSGSNFGNEKLFF
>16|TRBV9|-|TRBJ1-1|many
TGTGCCAGCAGCGAGGGGACCCCTAAGGGAGGGACTGAAGCTTTCTTT
CASSEGTPKGGTEAFF
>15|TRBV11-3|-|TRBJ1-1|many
TGTGCCAGCCTTCTCGCACGGGCCTGGGACACTGAAGCTTTCTTT
CASLLARAWDTEAFF
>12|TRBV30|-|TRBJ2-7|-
TGTGCCTGGAGTTCACGGCAGCGGGAGCAGTACTTC
CAWSSRQREQYF
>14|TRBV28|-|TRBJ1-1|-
TGTGCCAGCAGTCGACCGAGCTTGAACACTGAAGCTTTCTTT
CASSRPSLNTEAFF
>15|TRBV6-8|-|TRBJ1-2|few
TGTGCCAGCAGTTACTCGCAGGGAAGTGCCTATGGCTACACCTTC
CASSYSQGSAYGYTF
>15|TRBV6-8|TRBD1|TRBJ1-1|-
TGTGCCAGCAGATCGGGGACAGGGGAATACACTGAAGCTTTCTTT
CASRSGTGEYTEAFF
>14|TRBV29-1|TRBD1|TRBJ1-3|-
TGCAGCGTTGGACACGGGACAGGTGGAAACACCATATATTTT
CSVGHGTGGNTIYF
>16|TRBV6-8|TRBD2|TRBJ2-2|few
TGTGCCAGCAGACGATCTAGCGGGGGAAACACCGGGGAGCTGTTTTTT
CASRRSSGGNTGELFF
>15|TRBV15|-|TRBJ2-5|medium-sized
TGTGCCACCAAGCAGGAGGATTCTGTACAAGAGACCCAGTACTTC
CATKQEDSVQETQYF